The clone carrying this T cell receptor beta chain was found a few times. Its antigen remains unidentified. Deletions cut 3 bases from V and 5 bases from J, with 18 bases between. Germline lookup yields CDR1 SGHKS and CDR2 YYEKEE (reference sequence). The CDR3 length is 15 residues. The data derive from a study of post-analysis software for immune sequencing data. Study outcomes and limitations: Five or six TRBV segments, TRBV5-6, TRBV5-1 and TRBV20-1 among them, were found more frequent in patients than controls. Relative to controls, patients with multiple sclerosis showed significantly lower normalized Chao1 diversity. Co-batched samples clustered tightly together by F measure.

Every TCR beta cDNA library bore unique molecular identifiers. From around 1 to 10 million T cells, roughly 530,000 cDNA molecules were obtained. TCRdb reprocessed the PCR reads via MiXCR and lists one record per CDR3 protein. The data contain about 820,000 distinct CDR3 sequences, roughly half of them singletons. The chain joins TRBV5-5 to TRBJ2-7, with a possible D match to TRBD1 (7 bases). The sequencing sample was made of blood. This clonotype was sampled from a girl between 10 and 17 years old with multiple sclerosis. CDR3 amino acids: CASSSGDRVNNEQYF. The CDR3 bases are TGTGCCAGCAGCTCGGGAGACAGGGTGAACAACGAGCAGTACTTC.